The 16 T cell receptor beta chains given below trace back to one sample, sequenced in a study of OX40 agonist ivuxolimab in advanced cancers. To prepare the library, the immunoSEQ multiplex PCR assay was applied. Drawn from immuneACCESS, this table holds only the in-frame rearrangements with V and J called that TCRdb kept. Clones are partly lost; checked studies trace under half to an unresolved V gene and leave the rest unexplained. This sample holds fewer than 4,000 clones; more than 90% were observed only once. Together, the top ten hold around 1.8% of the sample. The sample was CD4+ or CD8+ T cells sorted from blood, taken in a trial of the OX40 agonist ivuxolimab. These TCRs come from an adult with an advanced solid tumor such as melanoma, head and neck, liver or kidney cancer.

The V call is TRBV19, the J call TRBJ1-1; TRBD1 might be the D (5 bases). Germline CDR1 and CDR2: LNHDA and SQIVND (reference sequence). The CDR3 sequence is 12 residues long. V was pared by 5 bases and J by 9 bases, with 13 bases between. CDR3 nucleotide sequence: TGTGCCAGTAGTCCCCGGGACGGTAAAGCTTTCTTT. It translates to CASSPRDGKAFF.

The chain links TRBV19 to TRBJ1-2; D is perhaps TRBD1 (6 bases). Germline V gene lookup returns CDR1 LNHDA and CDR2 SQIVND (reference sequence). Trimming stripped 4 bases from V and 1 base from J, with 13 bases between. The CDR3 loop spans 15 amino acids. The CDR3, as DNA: TGTGCCAGTAGTAGAACCGGACAGCTTAACTATGGCTACACCTTC. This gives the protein CASSRTGQLNYGYTF. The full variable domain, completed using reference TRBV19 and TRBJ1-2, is DGGITQSPKYLFRKEGQNVTLSCEQNLNHDAMYWYRQDPGQGLRLIYYSQIVNDFQKGDIAEGYSVSREKKESFPLTVTSAQKNPTAFYLCASSRTGQLNYGYTFGSGTRLTVV.

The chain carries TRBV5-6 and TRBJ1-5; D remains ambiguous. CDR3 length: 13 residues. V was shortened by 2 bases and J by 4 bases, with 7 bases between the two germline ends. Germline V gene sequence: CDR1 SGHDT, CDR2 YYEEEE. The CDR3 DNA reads TGTGCCAGCAGCTTTGCTGCAAATCAGCCCCAGCATTTT. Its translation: CASSFAANQPQHF.

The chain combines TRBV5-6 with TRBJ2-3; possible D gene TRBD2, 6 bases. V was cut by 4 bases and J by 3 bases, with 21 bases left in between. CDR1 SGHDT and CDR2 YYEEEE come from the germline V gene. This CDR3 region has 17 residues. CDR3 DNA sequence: TGTGCCAGCAGCCCACAATTACTCGTTGGGGGGACAGATACGCAGTATTTT. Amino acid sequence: CASSPQLLVGGTDTQYF.

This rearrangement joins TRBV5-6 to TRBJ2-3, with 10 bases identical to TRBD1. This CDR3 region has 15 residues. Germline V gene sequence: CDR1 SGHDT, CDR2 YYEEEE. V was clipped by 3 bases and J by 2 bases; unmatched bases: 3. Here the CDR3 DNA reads TGTGCCAGCAGCTCCGGGACAGGGGTCACAGATACGCAGTATTTT. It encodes CASSSGTGVTDTQYF.

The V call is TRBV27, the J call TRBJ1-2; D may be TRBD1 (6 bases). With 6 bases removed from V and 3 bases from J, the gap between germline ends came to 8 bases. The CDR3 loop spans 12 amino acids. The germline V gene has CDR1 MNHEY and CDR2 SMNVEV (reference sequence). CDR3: CASRTGHYGYTF. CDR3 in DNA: TGTGCCAGCAGGACAGGACACTATGGCTACACCTTC.

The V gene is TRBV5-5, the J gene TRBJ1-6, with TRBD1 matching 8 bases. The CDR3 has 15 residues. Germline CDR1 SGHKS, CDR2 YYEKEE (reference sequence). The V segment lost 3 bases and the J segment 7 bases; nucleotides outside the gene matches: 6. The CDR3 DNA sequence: TGTGCCAGCAGCTGGGGACAGGTTGAAAATTCACCCCTCCACTTT. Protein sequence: CASSWGQVENSPLHF.

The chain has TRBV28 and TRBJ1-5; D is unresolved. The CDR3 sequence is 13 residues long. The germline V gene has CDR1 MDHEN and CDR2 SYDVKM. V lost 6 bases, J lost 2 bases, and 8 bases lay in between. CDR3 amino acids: CASSDWGNQPQHF. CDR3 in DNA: TGTGCCAGCAGCGACTGGGGCAATCAGCCCCAGCATTTT.

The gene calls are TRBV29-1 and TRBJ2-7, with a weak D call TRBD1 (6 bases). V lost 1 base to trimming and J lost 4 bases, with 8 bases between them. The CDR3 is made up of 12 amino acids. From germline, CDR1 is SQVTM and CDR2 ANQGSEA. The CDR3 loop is CSVEGQGYEQYF. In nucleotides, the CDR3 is TGCAGCGTTGAAGGGCAGGGGTACGAGCAGTACTTC.

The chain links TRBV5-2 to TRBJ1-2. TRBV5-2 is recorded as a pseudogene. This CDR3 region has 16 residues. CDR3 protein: CASKSWRVRKTYGYTF. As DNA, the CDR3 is TGTGCCAGCAAATCGTGGCGAGTACGAAAGACCTATGGCTACACCTTC.

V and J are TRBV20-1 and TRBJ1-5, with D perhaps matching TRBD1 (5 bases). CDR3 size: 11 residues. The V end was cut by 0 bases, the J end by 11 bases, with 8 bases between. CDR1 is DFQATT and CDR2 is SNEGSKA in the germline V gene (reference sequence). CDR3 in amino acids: CSARDSRAQHF. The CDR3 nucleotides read TGCAGTGCTAGAGATAGCAGGGCCCAGCATTTT.

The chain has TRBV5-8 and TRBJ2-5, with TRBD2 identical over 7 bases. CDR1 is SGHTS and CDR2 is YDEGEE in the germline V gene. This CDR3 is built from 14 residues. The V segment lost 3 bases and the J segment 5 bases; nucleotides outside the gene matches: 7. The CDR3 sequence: CASSSRAGLETQYF. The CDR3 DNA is TGTGCCAGCAGCTCGCGAGCGGGGCTGGAGACCCAGTACTTC.

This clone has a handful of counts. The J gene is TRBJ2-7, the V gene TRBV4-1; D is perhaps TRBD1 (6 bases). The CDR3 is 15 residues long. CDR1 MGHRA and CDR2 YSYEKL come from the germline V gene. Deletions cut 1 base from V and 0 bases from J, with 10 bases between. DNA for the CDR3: TGCGCCAGCAGCCAAGGAAGGGGGACCTCCTACGAGCAGTACTTC. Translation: CASSQGRGTSYEQYF.

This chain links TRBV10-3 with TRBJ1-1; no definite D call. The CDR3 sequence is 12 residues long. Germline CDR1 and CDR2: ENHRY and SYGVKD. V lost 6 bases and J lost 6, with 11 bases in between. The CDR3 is CAISKERAEAFF. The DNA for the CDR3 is TGTGCCATCAGCAAGGAACGGGCTGAAGCTTTCTTT.

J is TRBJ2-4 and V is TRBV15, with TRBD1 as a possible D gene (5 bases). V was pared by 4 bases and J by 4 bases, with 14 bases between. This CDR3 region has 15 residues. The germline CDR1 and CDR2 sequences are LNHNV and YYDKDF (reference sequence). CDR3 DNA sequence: TGTGCCACCAGCATTCCCCAGGGAAATAAAAACATTCAGTACTTC. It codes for CATSIPQGNKNIQYF. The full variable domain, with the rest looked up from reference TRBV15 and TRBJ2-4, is DAMVIQNPRYQVTQFGKPVTLSCSQTLNHNVMYWYQQKSSQAPKLLFHYYDKDFNNEADTPDNFQSRRPNTSFCFLDIRSPGLGDTAMYLCATSIPQGNKNIQYFGAGTRLSVL.

DNA for the CDR3: TGTGCTAGTGGTTTGGTAATGGGACAGGGTTATAGCAATCAGCCCCAGCATTTT. Translated: CASGLVMGQGYSNQPQHF. The chain uses TRBV12-5 and TRBJ1-5; 9 positions match TRBD1. From germline, CDR1 is LGHNT and CDR2 FRNRAP. The CDR3 length is 18 residues. The junction had 6 bases not matched to a gene; V was cut back by 0 bases and J by 0 bases.